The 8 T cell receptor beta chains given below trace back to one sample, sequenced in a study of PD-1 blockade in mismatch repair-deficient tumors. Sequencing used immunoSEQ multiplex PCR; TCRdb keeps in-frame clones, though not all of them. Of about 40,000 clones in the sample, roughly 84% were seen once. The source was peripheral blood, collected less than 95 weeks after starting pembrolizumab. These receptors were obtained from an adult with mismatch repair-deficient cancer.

The DNA for the CDR3 is TGTGCCAGCAGCTCTCGACGGGGAGCGTCCTACAATGAGCAGTTCTTC. This codes for CASSSRRGASYNEQFF. This chain joins TRBV7-9 and TRBJ2-1; perhaps TRBD2 as D (5 bases). Germline-derived CDR1 and CDR2 are SEHNR and FQNEAQ (reference sequence). Trimming left V 4 bases short and J 1 base short, with 14 bases between. The CDR3 spans 16 residues. The complete variable domain, with remaining parts taken from reference TRBV7-9 and TRBJ2-1, reads DTGVSQNPRHKITKRGQNVTFRCDPISEHNRLYWYRQTLGQGPEFLTYFQNEAQLEKSRLLSDRFSAERPKGSFSTLEIQRTEQGDSAMYLCASSSRRGASYNEQFFGPGTRLTVL.

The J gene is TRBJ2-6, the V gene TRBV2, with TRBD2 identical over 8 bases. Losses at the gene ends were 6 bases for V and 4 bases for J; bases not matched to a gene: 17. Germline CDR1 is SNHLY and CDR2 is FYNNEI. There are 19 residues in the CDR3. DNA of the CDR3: TGTGCCAGCAGACCGCTAACGGGAGGGCCAGGTGGAGGGGCCAACGTCCTGACTTTC. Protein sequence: CASRPLTGGPGGGANVLTF. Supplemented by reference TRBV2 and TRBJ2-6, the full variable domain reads EPEVTQTPSHQVTQMGQEVILRCVPISNHLYFYWYRQILGQKVEFLVSFYNNEISEKSEIFDDQFSVERPDGSNFTLKIRSTKLEDSAMYFCASRPLTGGPGGGANVLTFGAGSRLTVL.

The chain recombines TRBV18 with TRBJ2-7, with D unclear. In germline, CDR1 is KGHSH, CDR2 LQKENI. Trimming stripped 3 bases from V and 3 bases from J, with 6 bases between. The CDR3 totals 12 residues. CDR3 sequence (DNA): TGTGCCAGCTCACCGGCCGGCTACGAGCAGTACTTC. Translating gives CASSPAGYEQYF.

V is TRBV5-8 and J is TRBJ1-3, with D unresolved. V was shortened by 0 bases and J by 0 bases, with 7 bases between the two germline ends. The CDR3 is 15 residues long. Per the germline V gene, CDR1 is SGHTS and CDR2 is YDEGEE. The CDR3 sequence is CASSLGRYSGNTIYF. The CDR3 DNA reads TGTGCCAGCAGCTTGGGCCGTTACTCTGGAAACACCATATATTTT.

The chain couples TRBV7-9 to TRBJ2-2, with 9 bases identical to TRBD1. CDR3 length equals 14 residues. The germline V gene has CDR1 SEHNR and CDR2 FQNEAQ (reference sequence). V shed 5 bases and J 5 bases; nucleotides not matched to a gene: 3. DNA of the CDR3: TGTGCCAGCAGCCCCGGGACAGGGACCGGGGAGCTGTTTTTT. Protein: CASSPGTGTGELFF.

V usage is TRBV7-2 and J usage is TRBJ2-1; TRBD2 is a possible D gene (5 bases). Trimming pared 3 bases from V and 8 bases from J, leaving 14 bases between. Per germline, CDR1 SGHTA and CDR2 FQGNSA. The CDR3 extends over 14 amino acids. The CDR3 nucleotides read TGTGCCAGCAGCTTGGTAGCGACCCCCCATGAGCAGTTCTTC. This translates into CASSLVATPHEQFF.

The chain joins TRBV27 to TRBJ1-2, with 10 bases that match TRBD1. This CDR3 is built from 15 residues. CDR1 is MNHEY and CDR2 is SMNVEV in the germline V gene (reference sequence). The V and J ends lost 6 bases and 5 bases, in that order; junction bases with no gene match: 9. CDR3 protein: CASRKAGQGEYGYTF. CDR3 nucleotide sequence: TGTGCCAGCAGGAAGGCCGGACAGGGGGAATATGGCTACACCTTC.

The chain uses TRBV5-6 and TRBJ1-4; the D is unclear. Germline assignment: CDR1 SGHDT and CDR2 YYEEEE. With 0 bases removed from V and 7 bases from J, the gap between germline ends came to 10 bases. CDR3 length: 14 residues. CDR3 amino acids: CASSLDQVAEKLFF. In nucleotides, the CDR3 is TGTGCCAGCAGCTTGGACCAGGTCGCTGAAAAACTGTTTTTT.